This passage covers 32 T cell receptor beta chains from one sample sequenced in a study of blood T cells in healthy people across ages. Together with a sample-barcoded 5' primer, a J-beta primer mix was included in a second PCR lasting roughly 6 to 12 cycles. TCRdb analysed the 5' RACE reads with MiXCR anew, one entry per CDR3 protein. The table shows 1.8 million or so distinct CDR3 sequences, with 35% to 50% occurring only once. Material: blood. These receptor sequences come from a human donor in good health.

This clonotype has only one observation. This sequence joins TRBV20-1 and TRBJ2-1, with D unclear. The V gene lost 4 bases and the J gene lost 8 bases, with 9 bases spanning the gap. This CDR3 region has 11 residues. The V gene's germline CDR1 is DFQATT and CDR2 SNEGSKA (reference sequence). The CDR3 DNA follows: TGCAGTGCTATTAATATCGATGAGCAGTTCTTC. It encodes CSAINIDEQFF.

This clonotype was counted a few times. The CDR3 coding sequence is TGCGCCAGCAGCCCGGGCACGGGACAGTATAATGAAAAACTGTTTTTT. It yields the protein CASSPGTGQYNEKLFF. The V gene is TRBV5-1, the J gene TRBJ1-4; 7 bases line up with TRBD1. The CDR3 is made up of 16 amino acids. Per germline, CDR1 SGHRS and CDR2 YFSETQ. Unmatched junction bases numbered 10, after V lost 4 bases and J lost 4 bases.

To note about this clonotype: An end of the junction differs from the germline gene, which may be a read error. This CDR3 reads CASSYLSASGGNYGQYF. The DNA for the CDR3 is TGCGCCAGCAGTTACCTTTCGGCTAGCGGGGGAAACTACGGGCAGTACTTC. The rearrangement joins TRBV6-2 or TRBV6-3 to TRBJ2-7; TRBD2 matches at 10 bases. Germline V CDR1 and CDR2: MNHEY, SVGEGT. The CDR3 spans 17 residues.

The chain combines TRBV5-4 with TRBJ1-1; D not certain. V lost 5 bases to trimming and J lost 8 bases, with 10 bases between them. Looked up from germline, CDR1 is SGHNT and CDR2 is YYREEE (reference sequence). The CDR3 spans 11 residues. CDR3 protein: CASRMGREAFF. Written as DNA, the CDR3 is TGTGCCAGCAGGATGGGAAGAGAAGCTTTCTTT.

The table lists this clonotype with a count of one. This chain connects TRBV6-5 to TRBJ2-5, with a possible D match to TRBD1 (6 bases). TRBJ2-7 matches the DNA end more closely, so the J call is doubtful. CDR3 length: 14 amino acids. Germline CDR1 MNHEY, CDR2 SVGAGI. The CDR3 nucleotides are TGTGCCACCCGAACCTGGGGACACAACTACGAGCAGTACTTC. Amino acids: CATRTWGHNYEQYF.

This clonotype has just a few counts. The chain combines TRBV20-1 with TRBJ2-4, with 9 positions matching TRBD2. The closer fit of TRBJ2-5 to the DNA end suggests the J call may be wrong. The germline CDR1 and CDR2 sequences are DFQATT and SNEGSKA (reference sequence). This CDR3 region has 15 residues. CDR3: CSARTGRGGSETQYF. CDR3 sequence (DNA): TGCAGTGCTAGGACTGGGCGGGGGGGCTCGGAGACCCAGTACTTC.

In nucleotides, the CDR3 is TGTGCCAGCTCACCATTGTCAGCCAGTCCCTACGAGCAGTACTTC. Protein sequence: CASSPLSASPYEQYF. The chain links TRBV18 to TRBJ2-7, with D uncertain. This CDR3 has 15 amino acids. Trimming removed 2 bases from V and 2 bases from J, with 13 bases in between. Germline V gene data show CDR1 as KGHSH and CDR2 as LQKENI.

Turning to this clonotype: The junction departs from germline at one end; a sequencing error may be responsible. V and J are TRBV6-5 and TRBJ2-4, with no clear D. Near its end, the DNA agrees better with TRBJ2-7, so the J call may be wrong. The CDR3 has 15 amino acids. Germline CDR1 reads MNHEY; CDR2 reads SVGAGI. Here the CDR3 DNA reads TGTGCCTGCAGTTTCAAGGTTAACCCTTCCTACGAGCAGTACTTC. This gives the protein CACSFKVNPSYEQYF.

The chain couples TRBV20-1 to TRBJ2-7, with D hard to call. Germline V gene sequence: CDR1 DFQATT, CDR2 SNEGSKA (reference sequence). V shed 6 bases and J shed 5 bases, with 8 bases lying between them. There are 10 residues in the CDR3. CDR3 loop: CSARAHEQYF. Written as DNA, the CDR3 is TGCAGTGCAAGGGCCCACGAGCAGTACTTC.

This clonotype was counted a single time. The chain carries TRBV7-2 and TRBJ2-6; D might be TRBD1 or TRBD2, each matching 5 bases. Trimming left V 4 bases short and J 5 bases short, with 12 bases between. This CDR3 is built from 15 residues. Per germline, CDR1 SGHTA and CDR2 FQGNSA. The CDR3 nucleotides are TGTGCCAGCAGCTCACCAGGGAGTAGGGCCAACGTCCTGACTTTC. It translates to CASSSPGSRANVLTF.

There are a few counts of this clonotype. The chain links TRBV5-1 to TRBJ2-7; a weak D match, TRBD1 (6 bases). V was clipped by 0 bases and J by 1 base, with 8 bases between them. Germline V lookup: CDR1 SGHRS, CDR2 YFSETQ. The CDR3 is 14 amino acids. CDR3 bases: TGCGCCAGCAGCTTGGCGGGACATTCCTACGAGCAGTACTTC. It translates to CASSLAGHSYEQYF.

The chain joins TRBV20-1 to TRBJ2-3, with 8 positions matching TRBD2. There are 14 residues in the CDR3. Germline V gene data show CDR1 as DFQATT and CDR2 as SNEGSKA (reference sequence). With 6 bases clipped from V and 5 bases from J, the junction kept 10 bases outside the gene matches. In nucleotides, the CDR3 is TGCAGTGCCCACCAGCGGGGGACCGGAGATACGCAGTATTTT. This sequence encodes CSAHQRGTGDTQYF.

The genes are TRBV6-6 and TRBJ2-1, with D maybe TRBD2 (5 bases). The CDR3 has 15 amino acids. Between the trimmed V and J ends, which lost 7 bases and 8 bases, there was a span of 21 bases. Looked up from germline, CDR1 is MNHNY and CDR2 is SVGAGI (reference sequence). The CDR3 DNA sequence: TGTGCCAGCATTAATTTTGGAGGCGATCAATATGAGCAGTTCTTC. Translated, it gives CASINFGGDQYEQFF.

This clonotype was observed a few times. CDR3 DNA sequence: TGTGCCAGCAGCCCCGGGACTAGTAGCGGCACAGATACGCAGTATTTT. This encodes CASSPGTSSGTDTQYF. V is TRBV7-9 and J is TRBJ2-3; TRBD2 matches 8 bases. Germline V gene sequence: CDR1 SEHNR, CDR2 FQNEAQ (reference sequence). V dropped 5 bases and J dropped 1; count of bases not matched to a gene: 8. The CDR3 runs 16 residues.

This clonotype was detected ten times or more. The chain has TRBV10-3 and TRBJ2-7; 8 bases are shared with TRBD1. This CDR3 is built from 13 residues. The V segment lost 6 bases and the J segment 3 bases; nucleotides outside the gene matches: 4. Germline V gene sequence: CDR1 ENHRY, CDR2 SYGVKD. This CDR3 is CAISATGDYEQYF. DNA for the CDR3: TGTGCCATCAGCGCGACAGGGGACTACGAGCAGTACTTC.

This clonotype showed up just a few times. The chain carries TRBV27 and TRBJ2-5, with 13 bases aligning to TRBD2. Looked up from germline, CDR1 is MNHEY and CDR2 is SMNVEV (reference sequence). The CDR3 is 16 amino acids. Trimming cost V 5 bases and J 5 bases; bases outside gene matches: 8. The CDR3: CASSARLAGGSETQYF. The CDR3 DNA follows: TGTGCCAGCAGTGCTCGACTAGCGGGGGGTTCTGAGACCCAGTACTTC.

This chain connects TRBV14 to TRBJ1-1, with D maybe TRBD1 (6 bases). CDR3 length equals 14 residues. Germline V gene data show CDR1 as SGHDN and CDR2 as FVKESK. Trimming removed 4 bases from V and 4 bases from J, with 13 bases in between. CDR3: CASSRQALGTEAFF. The CDR3 DNA is TGTGCCAGCAGCCGACAGGCTTTAGGCACTGAAGCTTTCTTT.

The chain joins TRBV6-2 or TRBV6-3 to TRBJ2-7; D possibly corresponds to TRBD2 (7 bases). The CDR3 runs 15 residues. V was cut by 10 bases and J by 2 bases, with 21 bases left in between. From germline, CDR1 is MNHEY and CDR2 SVGEGT. The CDR3 here is CATTSIGGLTYEQYF. The DNA of the CDR3 is TGTGCCACCACTAGCATAGGGGGACTAACCTACGAGCAGTACTTC.

This chain connects TRBV18 to TRBJ1-1; D is ambiguous. V was shortened by 3 bases and J by 6 bases, with 14 bases between the two germline ends. Germline assignment: CDR1 KGHSH and CDR2 LQKENI. The CDR3 has 14 residues. DNA of the CDR3: TGTGCCAGCTCACCGGAGCCTTACCGGGCTGAAGCTTTCTTT. Encoded protein: CASSPEPYRAEAFF. Looking up the rest from reference TRBV18 and TRBJ1-1 gives the full variable domain: NAGVMQNPRHLVRRRGQEARLRCSPMKGHSHVYWYRQLPEEGLKFMVYLQKENIIDESGMPKERFSAEFPKEGPSILRIQQVVRGDSAAYFCASSPEPYRAEAFFGQGTRLTVV.

The rearrangement uses TRBV5-4 and TRBJ2-3, with 8 positions matching TRBD2. The CDR3 is 14 amino acids. The J segment lost 6 bases and the V segment lost 2 bases, leaving 5 bases of the junction unmatched. Per germline, CDR1 SGHNT and CDR2 YYREEE (reference sequence). The CDR3 is CASSFYGGVDTQYF. Written as DNA, the CDR3 is TGTGCCAGCAGCTTTTACGGGGGGGTTGATACGCAGTATTTT.

This clonotype was picked up a small number of times. V is TRBV7-3 and J is TRBJ1-2; D perhaps matches TRBD1 (6 bases). Trimming left V 5 bases short and J 2 bases short, with 27 bases between. CDR3 length: 19 residues. Germline CDR1 and CDR2: SGHTA and FQGTGA. The chain's CDR3 is CASSPRVPGESSGNYGYTF. In nucleotides, the CDR3 is TGTGCCAGCAGCCCAAGAGTCCCAGGGGAAAGCAGTGGCAACTATGGCTACACCTTC.

This clonotype was seen only a few times. This CDR3 reads CASSPMGQGITDTQYF. CDR3 nucleotide sequence: TGTGCCAGCAGCCCCATGGGACAGGGTATCACAGATACGCAGTATTTT. This sequence joins TRBV7-9 and TRBJ2-3, with 9 bases matching TRBD1. The CDR3 has 16 amino acids. CDR1 and CDR2 from the germline V gene are SEHNR and FQNEAQ (reference sequence). The J segment lost 2 bases and the V segment lost 5 bases, leaving 8 bases of the junction unmatched.

The J gene is TRBJ2-7, the V gene TRBV4-3; D might be TRBD1 (5 bases). V lost 0 bases and J lost 2, with 17 bases in between. CDR1 and CDR2 (germline): LGHNA, YSLEER. This CDR3 is built from 17 residues. The CDR3: CASSQDVGQGTAYEQYF. DNA of the CDR3: TGCGCCAGCAGCCAAGATGTGGGGCAGGGTACCGCCTACGAGCAGTACTTC.

The V call is TRBV20-1, the J call TRBJ1-2, with D maybe TRBD1 (5 bases). V lost 3 bases and J 6 bases, leaving 20 bases between the germline ends. Looked up from germline, CDR1 is DFQATT and CDR2 is SNEGSKA (reference sequence). The CDR3 extends over 15 amino acids. The CDR3 region has the DNA TGCAGTGCTAGTATGGGGCAGGGAACGGTTAATGGCTACACCTTC. The encoded protein is CSASMGQGTVNGYTF.

In this sample, this clonotype turned up a few times. V gene TRBV5-5 combines with J gene TRBJ2-5; 13 bases fit TRBD2. Germline trimming cut 4 bases from V and 5 bases from J; bases unmatched to any gene: 11. The CDR3 contains 17 residues. The V gene's germline CDR1 is SGHKS and CDR2 YYEKEE (reference sequence). The CDR3 loop reads CASSRRLAGGFLETQYF. The DNA of the CDR3 is TGTGCCAGCAGCCGGCGACTAGCGGGGGGCTTCCTGGAGACCCAGTACTTC. Full variable domain (rest looked up from reference TRBV5-5 and TRBJ2-5): DAGVTQSPTHLIKTRGQQVTLRCSPISGHKSVSWYQQVLGQGPQFIFQYYEKEERGRGNFPDRFSARQFPNYSSELNVNALLLGDSALYLCASSRRLAGGFLETQYFGPGTRLLVL.

This clonotype came up a few times. V usage is TRBV9 and J usage is TRBJ2-5; D unclear. V was cut by 2 bases and J by 5 bases, with 16 bases left in between. CDR1 and CDR2 (germline): SGDLS, YYNGEE. The length of the CDR3 is 15 residues. The CDR3 sequence is CASSVGRPSSETQYF. CDR3 DNA: TGTGCCAGCAGCGTCGGTCGTCCAAGCAGCGAGACCCAGTACTTC.

This clonotype was seen many times. The V and J genes are TRBV6-2 or TRBV6-3 and TRBJ2-5; D might be TRBD2 (5 bases). The CDR3 contains 12 residues. Germline V gene sequence: CDR1 MNHEY, CDR2 SVGEGT. Trimming pared 7 bases from V and 2 bases from J, leaving 8 bases between. The CDR3 reads CASKGLQETQYF. The DNA of the CDR3 is TGTGCCAGCAAAGGACTGCAAGAGACCCAGTACTTC.

J is TRBJ2-1 and V is TRBV11-3, with TRBD1 identical over 7 bases. Germline V CDR1 and CDR2: SGHNT, YENEEA. CDR3 size: 14 residues. V lost 4 bases and J lost 8; bases outside the gene matches: 8. The CDR3 DNA is TGTGCCAGCAGCTCAGGACAGGCCAGCGATGAGCAGTTCTTC. Its translation: CASSSGQASDEQFF.

A note on this clonotype: Here the CDR3 omits its conserved ending phenylalanine or tryptophan, so a read error is the likely source. The chain has TRBV4-3 and TRBJ2-3; D gene uncertain. The germline gives CDR1 LGHNA, CDR2 YSLEER. The CDR3 runs to 15 residues. Trimming left V 0 bases short and J 0 bases short, with 7 bases between. This CDR3 reads CASSQERGSTDTQYC. CDR3 DNA: TGCGCCAGCAGCCAAGAAAGAGGCAGCACAGATACGCAGTATTGT.

This clonotype was seen a handful of times. The V gene is TRBV6-5, the J gene TRBJ1-6; 7 nucleotides match TRBD1. The germline V gene encodes CDR1 MNHEY and CDR2 SVGAGI. The CDR3 is made up of 15 amino acids. With V trimmed by 5 bases and J by 10 bases, 11 bases remained unmatched. CDR3 nucleotides: TGTGCCAGCAGTATAACCGGGACAGTGAACTCACCCCTCCACTTT. Protein sequence: CASSITGTVNSPLHF.

This clonotype was counted between two and nine times. The chain combines TRBV20-1 with TRBJ2-5, with 9 bases that match TRBD2. The V gene end was trimmed by 5 bases and the J gene end by 1 base; junction bases not matched to a gene: 8. The CDR3 sequence is 15 residues long. Germline lookup yields CDR1 DFQATT and CDR2 SNEGSKA (reference sequence). The CDR3 sequence is CSAWLAGEPQETQYF. The DNA of the CDR3 is TGCAGTGCTTGGTTAGCGGGGGAGCCCCAAGAGACCCAGTACTTC.

V gene TRBV20-1 combines with J gene TRBJ1-5; D is ambiguous. Germline V CDR1 and CDR2: DFQATT, SNEGSKA (reference sequence). CDR3 length equals 14 residues. The ends were cut back, 3 bases at V and 3 bases at J, with 12 bases in the middle. The CDR3 spells CSASIRGLNQPQHF. The CDR3 nucleotides read TGCAGTGCTAGTATACGAGGGCTCAATCAGCCCCAGCATTTT.